This record covers a single TCR beta chain. Only in-frame clones appear in the TCRdb table, and some are missing; sequencing was by immunoSEQ multiplex PCR. The sample includes under 200,000 clones, around 92% of them seen just once. The sample originates from a study of blood T cell repertoires in COVID-19. Per the germline V gene, CDR1 is SGHNT and CDR2 is YYREEE (reference sequence). Trimming removed 2 bases from V and 5 bases from J; junction bases left unmatched: 8. CDR3 size: 15 residues. Assignments of participants to cohorts depended upon their own reported clinical history. This TCR was recovered from a woman aged 18-29 years who had recovered from COVID-19. The V gene is TRBV5-4, the J gene TRBJ2-5; TRBD1 agrees at 8 bases. What was sequenced was PBMCs or T cells enriched from blood (not recorded which). Here the CDR3 DNA reads TGTGCCAGCAGCTTAGCAGGGGGCAGCGTGGAGACCCAGTACTTC. It is translated as CASSLAGGSVETQYF.